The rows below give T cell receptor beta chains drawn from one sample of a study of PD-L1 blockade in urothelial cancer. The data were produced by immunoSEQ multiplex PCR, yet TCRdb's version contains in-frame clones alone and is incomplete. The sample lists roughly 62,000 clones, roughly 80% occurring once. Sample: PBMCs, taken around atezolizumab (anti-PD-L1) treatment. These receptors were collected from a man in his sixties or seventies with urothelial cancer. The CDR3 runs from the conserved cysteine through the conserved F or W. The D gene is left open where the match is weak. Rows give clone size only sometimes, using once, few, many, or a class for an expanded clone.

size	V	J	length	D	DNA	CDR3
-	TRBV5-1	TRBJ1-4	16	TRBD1	TGCGCCAGCAGCCCGGGGACAGTCTCAACTAATGAAAAACTGTTTTTT	CASSPGTVSTNEKLFF
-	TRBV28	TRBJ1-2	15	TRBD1	TGTGCCAGCAGACCTCCGGGACAGGGGGCCCGTGGCTACACCTTC	CASRPPGQGARGYTF
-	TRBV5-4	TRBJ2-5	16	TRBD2	TGTGCCAGCAGCCCGGGGACTAGCGGGAGCCAAGAGACCCAGTACTTC	CASSPGTSGSQETQYF
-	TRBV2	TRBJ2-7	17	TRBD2	TGTGCCAGCAGTGAGCTAGCGGGGACAGTAATTTCTTACGAGCAGTACTTC	CASSELAGTVISYEQYF
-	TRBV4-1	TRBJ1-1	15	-	TGCGCCAGCAGCCCCGGTAAGGGGCTCAACACTGAAGCTTTCTTT	CASSPGKGLNTEAFF
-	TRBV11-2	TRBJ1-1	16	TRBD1	TGTGCCAGCAGCTTAGTGGGGACAGGGCAGAACACTGAAGCTTTCTTT	CASSLVGTGQNTEAFF
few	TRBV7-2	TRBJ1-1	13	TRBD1	TGTGCCAGCAGCCGACAGGGAGAAACTGAAGCTTTCTTT	CASSRQGETEAFF
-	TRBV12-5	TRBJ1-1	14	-	TGTGCTAGTGGTTTCCAATCAGGAAGCACTGAAGCTTTCTTT	CASGFQSGSTEAFF
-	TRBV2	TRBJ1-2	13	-	TGTGCCAGCAGTTCTGACAGCAACTATGGCTACACCTTC	CASSSDSNYGYTF
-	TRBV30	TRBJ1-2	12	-	TGTGCCTCTAGCCGGGGGGCTGGAGGCTACACCTTC	CASSRGAGGYTF
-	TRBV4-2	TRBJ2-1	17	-	TGTGCCAGCAGCACCCCGATGGGGACTTCGATAAGGAATGAGCAGTTCTTC	CASSTPMGTSIRNEQFF
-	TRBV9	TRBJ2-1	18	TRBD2	TGTGCCAGCAGCGCCGGGACTAGCGGGAGGGTAGCCCACAATGAGCAGTTCTTC	CASSAGTSGRVAHNEQFF
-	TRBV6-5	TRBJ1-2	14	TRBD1	TGTGCCAGCAGTCCGACAGGGGGACTCTATGGCTACACCTTC	CASSPTGGLYGYTF
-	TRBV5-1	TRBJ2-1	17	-	TGCGCCAGCAGCTCAAATCTGGCCTCCGCCTCCTACAATGAGCAGTTCTTC	CASSSNLASASYNEQFF
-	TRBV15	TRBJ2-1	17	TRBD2	TGTGCCACCAGCAGAGATTACCCTAGCGGGAATTACAATGAGCAGTTCTTC	CATSRDYPSGNYNEQFF
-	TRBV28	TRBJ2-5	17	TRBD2	TGTGCCAGCAGTTTTATGGGACTAGCGGGAGGGCGAGAGACCCAGTACTTC	CASSFMGLAGGRETQYF
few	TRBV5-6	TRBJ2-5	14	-	TGTGCCAGCAGCTTGGGAGGTCTACAAGAGACCCAGTACTTC	CASSLGGLQETQYF
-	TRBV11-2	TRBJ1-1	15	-	TGTGCCAGCAGCTTAGGACGACAGCTGAACACTGAAGCTTTCTTT	CASSLGRQLNTEAFF
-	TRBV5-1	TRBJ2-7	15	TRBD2	TGCGCCAGCAGCTTGGGCAGCGGGAGTTCTTTCGAGCAGTACTTC	CASSLGSGSSFEQYF
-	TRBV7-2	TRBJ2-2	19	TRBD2	TGTGCCAGCAGCTTAACCGGGACTAGCGGGAGTGTCGGCACCGGGGAGCTGTTTTTT	CASSLTGTSGSVGTGELFF
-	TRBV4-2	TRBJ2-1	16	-	TGTGCCAGCAGCCAAGGGGGTGCGGGTTCCTACAATGAGCAGTTCTTC	CASSQGGAGSYNEQFF
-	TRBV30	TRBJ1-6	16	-	TGTGCCTGGAGTCCGCCGTTGGCAACCTATAATTCACCCCTCCACTTT	CAWSPPLATYNSPLHF
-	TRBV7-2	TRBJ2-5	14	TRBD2	TGTGCCAGCAGCTCCGGGGGAGGGGTAAGGACCCAGTACTTC	CASSSGGGVRTQYF
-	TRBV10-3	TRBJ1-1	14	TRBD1	TGTGCCAGCGGACAGGGACCCGTGAACACTGAAGCTTTCTTT	CASGQGPVNTEAFF
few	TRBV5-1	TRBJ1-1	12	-	TGCGCCAGCAGCTTGTACGGGACTGAAGCTTTCTTT	CASSLYGTEAFF
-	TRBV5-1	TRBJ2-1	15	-	TGCGCCAGCAGCCCGACGGAGCGGCCTAACAATGAGCAGTTCTTC	CASSPTERPNNEQFF
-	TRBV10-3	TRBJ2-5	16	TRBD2	TGTGCCTCCCGGGATCAGGGACTAGCGGGAGCAGAGACCCAGTACTTC	CASRDQGLAGAETQYF
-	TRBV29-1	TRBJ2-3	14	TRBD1	TGCAGCGTCGTACAGGGGGCGCGGCGAGATACGCAGTATTTT	CSVVQGARRDTQYF
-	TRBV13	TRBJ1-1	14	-	TGTGCCAGCAGCTTAGAGGGCGCGGGATCTGAAGCTTTCTTT	CASSLEGAGSEAFF
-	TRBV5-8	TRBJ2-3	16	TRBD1	TGTGCCAGCAGCCCAGGGACAGGGGGTGTTGGAGATACGCAGTATTTT	CASSPGTGGVGDTQYF
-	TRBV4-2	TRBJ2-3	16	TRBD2	TGTGCCAGCAGCCAAGGGGGGGGAGATAGAGCAGATACGCAGTATTTT	CASSQGGGDRADTQYF
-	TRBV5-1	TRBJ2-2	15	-	TGCGCCAGCAGCTTTGCGGGGATGAACACCGGGGAGCTGTTTTTT	CASSFAGMNTGELFF
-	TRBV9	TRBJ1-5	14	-	TGTGCCAGCAGCGTAGACGGTGACAATCAGCCCCAGCATTTT	CASSVDGDNQPQHF